The text below deals with one TCR beta chain. This clonotype was picked up a small number of times. Its antigen remains unidentified. There are no base qualities to consult, and no much larger clone falls within one base. Spanning cysteine to phenylalanine, the CDR3 consists of 18 amino acids. The read is trimmed to its CDR3 DNA, 54 bases read in frame from base 1. CDR1 and CDR2 were assigned from the germline V gene as MNHEY and SVGEGT. V is trimmed back by 5 bases and J by 5 bases, and the junction contains 15 bases that no gene match accounts for. Library generation was performed with PCR. Sequencing used an Illumina HiSeq 2500. Unique molecular identifiers were incorporated into TCR beta cDNA libraries to reduce PCR and sequencing biases. Every 1 to 10 million input T cells yielded about 500,000 cDNA molecules, meaning each molecule approximated one T cell. The patient libraries were prepared and sequenced with the same protocol used for the earlier healthy control dataset. Within a given batch, samples were prepared together, multiplexed and sequenced on the same HiSeq lane. The published analysis was carried out like this. Raw barcoded reads were processed with MIGEC, and single-read molecular identifier groups were discarded before consensus assembly and CDR3 extraction. Clonotype tables were post-analysed with VDJtools, and diversity was normalized by down-sampling all datasets to the smallest sample size. Repertoire overlap clustering matched CDR3 amino acid but not nucleotide sequences to correct batch-related cross-sample contamination. TCRdb reanalyzed the raw reads on its own, using fastp at Q25 for trimming and MiXCR for clone calling, and kept in-frame beta chains. Here each entry gathers all rows of one CDR3 protein and keeps the most common genes and DNA. The V and J calls follow TCRdb's processing rather than the paper's. Present in this sample are roughly 600,000 distinct CDR3 sequences, 40% to 50% of which were seen just once. Of the sample, more than 1.5% falls within the top ten clones.

To demonstrate the VDJtools post-analysis software, TCR beta repertoires were profiled from the peripheral blood of more than ten young patients with multiple sclerosis. Multiple sclerosis patients were children and adolescents aged about 6 to 16 years. These data originate in a study of post-analysis software for immune sequencing data (dated by TCRdb to the mid-2010s). Regarding the research as a whole: Recorded disease courses included relapsing-remitting, secondary progressive and progressive-relapsing multiple sclerosis, with some patients lacking subtype annotation. Patient repertoires were compared against about twelve previously published healthy control repertoires from donors aged 6 to 25 years. A subset of samples was prepared in parallel using single-end sample barcoding, then pooled and co-amplified after Illumina adapter ligation. General findings and caveats noted by the study authors: The control group was slightly older than the multiple sclerosis patient group. Roughly 5 TRBV segments, including TRBV5-6, TRBV5-1 and TRBV20-1, were significantly more frequent in patients than controls. Direct clustering with F measure revealed strong co-clustering of samples prepared in the same batch, which led to a batch-effect correction. Multiple sclerosis patients had significantly lower normalized Chao1 diversity than controls, a result that suggests substantial peripheral T-cell clonal expansion.

The V gene is TRBV6-2 or TRBV6-3 and the J gene is TRBJ2-1; 10 junctional bases match TRBD2. What was sequenced was blood. The origin of this receptor is a girl aged 5-17 years with multiple sclerosis. The nucleotide sequence reads TGTGCCAGCAGTCCCCCGATTTATCTAGCGGGAGTTGACAATGAGCAGTTCTTC. It codes for CASSPPIYLAGVDNEQFF.